These 28 T cell receptor beta chains were sequenced from one sample in a study of T cell responses to AZD1222 COVID-19 vaccine. Clones were sequenced by immunoSEQ multiplex PCR, and TCRdb holds only the in-frame ones, with some missing. The sample shows about 120,000 clones, roughly 84% of them seen only once. Sequenced here: peripheral blood, sampled 28 days after the second AZD1222 dose. All receptors come from an adult who received the AZD1222 COVID-19 vaccine.

The CDR3 sequence is CAILAEAGGYGYTF. The CDR3 DNA follows: TGTGCCATACTAGCTGAGGCAGGGGGCTATGGCTACACCTTC. V usage is TRBV7-9 and J usage is TRBJ1-2; 7 bases are shared with TRBD1. The V gene's germline CDR1 is SEHNR and CDR2 FQNEAQ (reference sequence). J lost 4 bases, V lost 10 bases, and 12 bases had no gene match. CDR3 length equals 14 residues.

The CDR3 DNA follows: TGTGCCAGCAGTGCGACGGACAGCGGGCAGGTGCCCCAGCATTTT. Translating gives CASSATDSGQVPQHF. The gene calls are TRBV28 and TRBJ1-5, with D possibly being TRBD1 (6 bases). V gave up 5 bases and J gave up 9 bases, with 20 bases separating them. The germline gives CDR1 MDHEN, CDR2 SYDVKM. This CDR3 is built from 15 residues.

This clone was observed at least ten times. The chain carries TRBV11-2 and TRBJ2-7; D is perhaps TRBD2 (5 bases). Germline assignment: CDR1 SGHAT and CDR2 FQNNGV. CDR3 length: 12 amino acids. Trimming pared 8 bases from V and 6 bases from J, leaving 14 bases between. The CDR3 nucleotides are TGTGCCAGCGCCTCGGGGAGAAGCGAGCAGTACTTC. Residues: CASASGRSEQYF. Drawing the rest from reference TRBV11-2 and TRBJ2-7, the complete variable domain is EAGVAQSPRYKIIEKRQSVAFWCNPISGHATLYWYQQILGQGPKLLIQFQNNGVVDDSQLPKDRFSAERLKGVDSTLKIQPAKLEDSAVYLCASASGRSEQYFGPGTRLTVT.

The gene calls are TRBV7-9 and TRBJ1-1; D not certain. Germline CDR1 is SEHNR and CDR2 is FQNEAQ (reference sequence). The ends were cut back, 2 bases at V and 0 bases at J, with 7 bases in the middle. CDR3 length: 14 amino acids. The CDR3 DNA follows: TGTGCCAGCAGCTTACGAGGGATGAACACTGAAGCTTTCTTT. Translated, it gives CASSLRGMNTEAFF.

This clone was recorded once. V and J are TRBV7-2 and TRBJ2-1, with 13 bases aligning to TRBD2. V lost 5 bases and J lost 5; bases outside the gene matches: 3. The CDR3 is made up of 15 amino acids. Germline V gene lookup returns CDR1 SGHTA and CDR2 FQGNSA. DNA for the CDR3: TGTGCCAGCAGCCCGGGACTAGCGGGGCACAATGAGCAGTTCTTC. Encoded protein: CASSPGLAGHNEQFF.

In this sample, this clone turned up once. The gene calls are TRBV4-1 and TRBJ1-5; D gene ambiguous. Trimming removed 3 bases from V and 2 bases from J, with 17 bases in between. The germline gives CDR1 MGHRA, CDR2 YSYEKL. The CDR3 sequence is 17 residues long. This CDR3 is CASSQPIQRGRNQPQHF. The CDR3 nucleotides are TGCGCCAGCAGCCAGCCTATCCAGAGAGGACGCAATCAGCCCCAGCATTTT.

The chain has TRBV6-5 and TRBJ1-2; TRBD1 agrees at 9 bases. Trimming at V came to 6 bases and at J to 6 bases, leaving 5 bases not matched to a gene. This CDR3 comprises 13 residues. Looked up from germline, CDR1 is MNHEY and CDR2 is SVGAGI. CDR3 loop: CASSRGQGNGYTF. The CDR3 DNA follows: TGTGCCAGCAGCAGGGGACAGGGTAATGGCTACACCTTC.

The genes are TRBV6-5 and TRBJ2-3; perhaps TRBD2 as D (5 bases). The V gene lost 5 bases and the J gene lost 3 bases, with 12 bases spanning the gap. Germline V CDR1 and CDR2: MNHEY, SVGAGI. The CDR3 consists of 14 residues. CDR3 nucleotide sequence: TGTGCCAGCAGTCAACTAGTCTCTACAGATACGCAGTATTTT. Residues: CASSQLVSTDTQYF.

The rearrangement links TRBV27 to TRBJ1-4, with TRBD1 matching over 7 bases. The CDR3 is made up of 18 amino acids. Germline V gives CDR1 MNHEY, CDR2 SMNVEV (reference sequence). V trimming: 5 bases; J trimming: 0 bases; junction bases outside the gene matches: 12. The CDR3 bases are TGTGCCAGCAGTCCCATCCATGGTCAGGGGGCAACTAATGAAAAACTGTTTTTT. It specifies CASSPIHGQGATNEKLFF.

V is TRBV28 and J is TRBJ2-7, with D perhaps matching TRBD1 (5 bases). V shed 4 bases and J shed 6 bases, with 16 bases lying between them. The germline gives CDR1 MDHEN, CDR2 SYDVKM. The CDR3 spans 14 residues. DNA for the CDR3: TGTGCCAGCAGTTCCTTCCAACAGGTTACCGAGCAGTACTTC. This translates into CASSSFQQVTEQYF.

Here the CDR3 reads CASSSRDYNNEQFF. In nucleotides, the CDR3 is TGTGCCAGCAGCTCCCGGGACTATAACAATGAGCAGTTCTTC. The chain joins TRBV7-8 to TRBJ2-1, with TRBD2 matching over 7 bases. Germline lookup yields CDR1 SGHVS and CDR2 FQNEAQ. The trim removed 4 bases at V and 5 bases at J, leaving 5 bases unmatched. The CDR3 is made up of 14 amino acids.

The genes are TRBV27 and TRBJ2-3; D is unclear. The CDR3 length is 13 residues. Germline CDR1 MNHEY, CDR2 SMNVEV (reference sequence). The V end lost 3 bases, the J end lost 0 bases, and 4 bases lay between the germline ends. In DNA form, the CDR3 reads TGTGCCAGCAGTTTTGGGAGCACAGATACGCAGTATTTT. Translated, it gives CASSFGSTDTQYF.

This chain uses TRBV28 with TRBJ2-7, with D possibly TRBD1 on 7 matching bases. The CDR3 covers 13 residues. V lost 6 bases and J 2 bases, leaving 11 bases between the germline ends. From germline, CDR1 is MDHEN and CDR2 SYDVKM. The CDR3 is CASRSGGTYEQYF. CDR3 sequence (DNA): TGTGCCAGCAGATCAGGGGGGACCTACGAGCAGTACTTC.

The J gene is TRBJ2-7, the V gene TRBV10-3; 8 bases fit TRBD1. Germline CDR1 is ENHRY and CDR2 is SYGVKD. The CDR3 is 12 amino acids. Unmatched junction bases numbered 2, after V lost 8 bases and J lost 2 bases. The CDR3 sequence: CAIGQGTYEQYF. CDR3 in DNA: TGTGCCATCGGACAGGGAACCTACGAGCAGTACTTC.

The J gene is TRBJ2-3, the V gene TRBV5-1, with unresolved D. The CDR3 is 14 amino acids. V lost 2 bases to trimming and J lost 0 bases, with 7 bases between them. Germline V gives CDR1 SGHRS, CDR2 YFSETQ. Written as DNA, the CDR3 is TGCGCCAGCAGCTTTGGGATCAGCACAGATACGCAGTATTTT. Translation: CASSFGISTDTQYF.

The chain couples TRBV6-5 to TRBJ1-5; TRBD1 matches at 7 bases. Trimming at V came to 6 bases and at J to 5 bases, leaving 7 bases not matched to a gene. CDR1 is MNHEY, CDR2 SVGAGI, per germline. This CDR3 has 14 residues. CDR3 nucleotides: TGTGCCAGCAGAACCATGACAGGGCATCAGCCCCAGCATTTT. Translated: CASRTMTGHQPQHF.

This clone was seen a few times. This chain connects TRBV11-1 to TRBJ1-5, with TRBD1 as a possible D gene (6 bases). The CDR3 contains 12 residues. CDR1 and CDR2 (germline): SGHAT, FQDESV (reference sequence). The germline V and J ends were trimmed by 3 bases and 9 bases, with 9 bases remaining between them. The CDR3 sequence: CASSLDSGPQHF. The CDR3 region has the DNA TGTGCCAGCAGCTTGGACAGTGGGCCCCAGCATTTT.

The chain has TRBV14 and TRBJ2-2; 9 bases line up with TRBD2. The trim removed 4 bases at V and 0 bases at J, leaving 12 bases unmatched. This CDR3 is built from 19 residues. Germline V lookup: CDR1 SGHDN, CDR2 FVKESK. The CDR3 sequence is CASSLLYLAGDTNTGELFF. The DNA of the CDR3 is TGTGCCAGCAGCCTACTATATTTAGCGGGAGATACGAACACCGGGGAGCTGTTTTTT.

The chain links TRBV12-3 or TRBV12-4 to TRBJ2-1; D may be TRBD2 (6 bases). The CDR3 extends over 13 amino acids. Trimming left V 2 bases short and J 6 bases short, with 8 bases between. CDR3 DNA: TGTGCCAGCAGTTTAATGGAGGGCAATGAGCAGTTCTTC. Translation gives CASSLMEGNEQFF.

This chain links TRBV7-6 with TRBJ2-7; 7 nucleotides align to TRBD1. Germline V gives CDR1 SGHVS, CDR2 FNYEAQ. Germline trimming cut 5 bases from V and 3 bases from J; bases unmatched to any gene: 4. CDR3 length: 13 residues. The CDR3 nucleotides read TGTGCCAGCAGCCCGGGACAGAACTACGAGCAGTACTTC. Amino acid sequence: CASSPGQNYEQYF. Full variable domain (remainder filled in from reference TRBV7-6 and TRBJ2-7): GAGVSQSPRYKVTKRGQDVALRCDPISGHVSLYWYRQALGQGPEFLTYFNYEAQQDKSGLPNDRFSAERPEGSISTLTIQRTEQRDSAMYRCASSPGQNYEQYFGPGTRLTVT.

The J gene is TRBJ2-3, the V gene TRBV7-2; TRBD2 aligns across 9 bases. The CDR3 is 17 residues long. CDR1 and CDR2 (germline): SGHTA, FQGNSA. Trimming cost V 5 bases and J 6 bases; bases outside gene matches: 15. The CDR3 region has the DNA TGTGCCAGCAGCCGGGGAGCGGCGGGAGGGCCCCTGGATACGCAGTATTTT. Translating it yields CASSRGAAGGPLDTQYF. Full variable domain (remainder filled in from reference TRBV7-2 and TRBJ2-3): GAGVSQSPSNKVTEKGKDVELRCDPISGHTALYWYRQSLGQGLEFLIYFQGNSAPDKSGLPSDRFSAERTGGSVSTLTIQRTQQEDSAVYLCASSRGAAGGPLDTQYFGPGTRLTVL.

Only one count was recorded for this clone. The rearrangement links TRBV11-3 to TRBJ2-1; D unresolved. V was cut by 5 bases and J by 7 bases, with 12 bases left in between. The CDR3 extends over 13 amino acids. Germline V gene lookup returns CDR1 SGHNT and CDR2 YENEEA. The CDR3 nucleotides read TGTGCCAGCAGCCGGTCGGGCCGAAATGAGCAGTTCTTC. This codes for CASSRSGRNEQFF.

This rearrangement joins TRBV7-6 to TRBJ2-7, with TRBD1 matching over 11 bases. Trimming cost V 3 bases and J 5 bases; bases outside gene matches: 6. Germline assignment: CDR1 SGHVS and CDR2 FNYEAQ. The CDR3 consists of 15 residues. CDR3 coding DNA: TGTGCCAGCAGCTTGGGACAGGGGGTAATCAACGAGCAGTACTTC. Protein sequence: CASSLGQGVINEQYF.

The V call is TRBV5-1, the J call TRBJ2-5; D call uncertain. Trimming took off 4 bases at V and 2 bases at J, with 6 bases between the two ends. Germline V CDR1 and CDR2: SGHRS, YFSETQ. There are 12 residues in the CDR3. The CDR3 region has the DNA TGCGCCAGCAGCAGTCATCAAGAGACCCAGTACTTC. This gives the protein CASSSHQETQYF.

V and J are TRBV4-2 and TRBJ1-2, with a weak D call TRBD1 (6 bases). Germline CDR1 LGHNA, CDR2 YNFKEQ. V lost 2 bases and J 7 bases, leaving 17 bases between the germline ends. CDR3 size: 15 residues. Here the CDR3 reads CASSQTGSTPSGYTF. The CDR3 DNA follows: TGTGCCAGCAGCCAAACAGGGTCTACCCCTTCTGGCTACACCTTC.

This chain links TRBV4-3 with TRBJ1-5; no firm D call. V lost 0 bases, J lost 6 bases, and 12 bases lay in between. The CDR3 covers 15 residues. CDR1 LGHNA and CDR2 YSLEER come from the germline V gene. CDR3: CASSQDPGPRQPQHF. The CDR3 nucleotides are TGCGCCAGCAGCCAAGATCCAGGTCCGCGTCAGCCCCAGCATTTT.

This chain links TRBV19 with TRBJ2-5; D might be TRBD2 (6 bases). The CDR3 sequence is 16 residues long. Per the germline V gene, CDR1 is LNHDA and CDR2 is SQIVND (reference sequence). The V and J ends lost 4 bases and 5 bases respectively, with 20 bases between them. The DNA for the CDR3 is TGTGCCAGTAGTAAATACTTGGGCAGGGCGGGGGAGACCCAGTACTTC. Protein product: CASSKYLGRAGETQYF.

J is TRBJ2-7 and V is TRBV18; the D gene could be TRBD1 or TRBD2 (5 bases each). Germline-derived CDR1 and CDR2 are KGHSH and LQKENI. The CDR3 is 14 amino acids. V was clipped by 4 bases and J by 2 bases, with 12 bases between them. CDR3 coding DNA: TGTGCCAGCTCACTTCCGGGACGCGCCTACGAGCAGTACTTC. Amino acid sequence: CASSLPGRAYEQYF.